The 9 T cell receptor beta chains below all came from one sample that was sequenced in a study of T-cell reconstitution after alpha-beta-depleted transplantation in children. The library targeted TCRbeta and was prepared with unique molecular identifiers. TCRdb called the PCR reads again in MiXCR, with one record for every CDR3 protein. The data show over 120,000 distinct CDR3 sequences, 8.8% seen once. The sample in question was PBMCs, mostly from graft donor cells, obtained 180 days after TCRalphabeta/CD19-depleted stem cell transplant. Receptors were obtained from a female patient aged 2-9 years who had a stem cell transplant for congenital amegakaryocytic thrombocytopenia, so the T cells may come from the graft donor.

This clonotype came up a few times. This chain's CDR3 is CAISSNVPRYRAGFLYEQYF. Here the CDR3 DNA reads TGTGCCATCAGCTCCAATGTTCCCCGGTACCGGGCAGGGTTTCTCTACGAGCAGTACTTC. This chain joins TRBV10-3 and TRBJ2-7; possibly TRBD1 for D (5 bases). CDR1 is ENHRY and CDR2 is SYGVKD in the germline V gene. This CDR3 contains 20 residues. With 6 bases removed from V and 3 bases from J, the gap between germline ends came to 33 bases.

Ten or more counts support this clonotype. V gene TRBV5-6 combines with J gene TRBJ2-3; no clear D. Per the germline V gene, CDR1 is SGHDT and CDR2 is YYEEEE. V shed 2 bases and J shed 4 bases, with 5 bases lying between them. The CDR3 extends over 12 amino acids. For the CDR3, the DNA is TGTGCCAGCAGCTTAGGGTCAGATACGCAGTATTTT. Protein sequence: CASSLGSDTQYF.

This clonotype was detected many times. The chain uses TRBV10-3 and TRBJ1-2; D uncertain. Germline values: CDR1 ENHRY, CDR2 SYGVKD. The CDR3 spans 16 residues. V gave up 3 bases and J gave up 6 bases, with 20 bases separating them. Written as DNA, the CDR3 is TGTGCCATCAGTGAATCCCCCCGGGCAGAGGGCAATGGCTACACCTTC. This sequence encodes CAISESPRAEGNGYTF.

The table lists this clonotype with many counts. The J gene is TRBJ2-2, the V gene TRBV20-1, with a tentative D call TRBD1 (5 bases). With 3 bases removed from V and 0 bases from J, the gap between germline ends came to 11 bases. CDR1 is DFQATT and CDR2 is SNEGSKA in the germline V gene (reference sequence). The CDR3 consists of 15 residues. CDR3 in amino acids: CSARGGRANTGELFF. DNA of the CDR3: TGCAGTGCTAGGGGCGGCAGGGCGAACACCGGGGAGCTGTTTTTT.

The chain joins TRBV14 to TRBJ1-1, with D uncertain. In germline, CDR1 is SGHDN, CDR2 FVKESK. This CDR3 comprises 15 residues. The ends were cut back, 4 bases at V and 3 bases at J, with 15 bases in the middle. The CDR3 sequence is CASSPGYRPYTEAFF. In DNA form, the CDR3 reads TGTGCCAGCAGCCCTGGATATAGGCCTTACACTGAAGCTTTCTTT.

This clonotype came up a few times. V usage is TRBV20-1 and J usage is TRBJ1-1; 8 positions agree with TRBD1. CDR3 size: 13 residues. The V segment lost 3 bases and the J segment 5 bases; nucleotides outside the gene matches: 5. Germline V gene data show CDR1 as DFQATT and CDR2 as SNEGSKA (reference sequence). CDR3 sequence: CSASRQGKTEAFF. CDR3 sequence (DNA): TGCAGTGCTAGCCGACAGGGGAAGACTGAAGCTTTCTTT.

Concerning this clonotype: A much larger clone sits a single nucleotide away, making a read error possible. The rearrangement uses TRBV11-1 and TRBJ2-3, with D unclear. V shed 5 bases and J shed 2 bases, with 11 bases lying between them. This CDR3 contains 14 residues. Germline assignment: CDR1 SGHAT and CDR2 FQDESV (reference sequence). Written as DNA, the CDR3 is TGTGCCAGCAGCCATCGTGGCCACACAGATACGCAGTATTTT. Its protein is CASSHRGHTDTQYF.

This clonotype has at least ten counts. CDR3 sequence: CASSLDRKIEAFF. The CDR3 coding sequence is TGTGCCAGCAGCTTAGATCGGAAGATTGAAGCTTTCTTT. The V and J genes are TRBV11-3 and TRBJ1-1; unclear D gene. This CDR3 is built from 13 residues. Trimming took 0 bases from V and 7 from J, leaving 9 bases between them. Germline-derived CDR1 and CDR2 are SGHNT and YENEEA.

The chain is built from TRBV20-1 and TRBJ2-3; 10 bases are a match to TRBD2. Germline V CDR1 and CDR2: DFQATT, SNEGSKA (reference sequence). Losses at the gene ends were 6 bases for V and 2 bases for J; bases not matched to a gene: 20. The length of the CDR3 is 19 residues. The CDR3 DNA follows: TGCAGTGCCTCCATGGGAGAACTAGCGGGGACTAACCCCACAGATACGCAGTATTTT. It specifies CSASMGELAGTNPTDTQYF.